These 25 T cell receptor beta chains were all obtained from the same sample, sequenced in a study of T-cell reconstitution after alpha-beta-depleted transplantation in children. Unique molecular identifiers were incorporated when the TCRbeta library was constructed. Using its own MiXCR run on the PCR reads, TCRdb lists one record per CDR3 protein. The sample has around 200,000 distinct CDR3 sequences, approximately 11% seen once; the top ten hold 28%. Sample: PBMCs, taken before TCRalphabeta/CD19-depleted stem cell transplant. Receptors were obtained from a child less than two years old with acute myeloid leukemia, due to receive a stem cell transplant.

This clonotype was recorded at least ten times. This chain uses TRBV29-1 with TRBJ1-1; unclear D gene. Germline assignment: CDR1 SQVTM and CDR2 ANQGSEA. The CDR3 loop spans 13 amino acids. Trimming shortened V by 4 bases and J by 2 bases, and 11 bases separated the two germline ends. The CDR3 region is CSVAGRPNTEAFF. DNA of the CDR3: TGCAGCGTTGCTGGCAGGCCCAACACTGAAGCTTTCTTT.

J is TRBJ1-1 and V is TRBV5-5; TRBD1 might be the D (6 bases). CDR1 SGHKS and CDR2 YYEKEE come from the germline V gene (reference sequence). Trimming pared 7 bases from V and 5 bases from J, leaving 15 bases between. This CDR3 spans 13 amino acids. In nucleotides, the CDR3 is TGTGCCAGCGAGGGGGGCTCATTTACTGAAGCTTTCTTT. The encoded protein is CASEGGSFTEAFF.

This clonotype was seen ten or more times. The chain joins TRBV12-3 or TRBV12-4 to TRBJ1-5; D not certain. This CDR3 comprises 14 residues. V lost 6 bases, J lost 5 bases, and 14 bases lay in between. The DNA for the CDR3 is TGTGCCAGCAGCGGCCCCGGCGGGCATCAGCCCCAGCATTTT. Amino acid sequence: CASSGPGGHQPQHF.

This clonotype was counted ten times or more. The V and J genes are TRBV20-1 and TRBJ1-2; D gene ambiguous. The CDR3 extends over 12 amino acids. Germline loops: CDR1 DFQATT, CDR2 SNEGSKA (reference sequence). The CDR3: CGRPRPENGYTF. In DNA form, the CDR3 reads TGCGGCCGCCCGAGGCCAGAGAATGGCTACACCTTC.

This chain connects TRBV5-5 to TRBJ2-4, with a weak D call TRBD1 (6 bases). The germline V and J ends were trimmed by 4 bases and 11 bases, with 16 bases remaining between them. The CDR3 length is 13 residues. The germline V gene encodes CDR1 SGHKS and CDR2 YYEKEE (reference sequence). CDR3 DNA sequence: TGTGCCAGCAGCCGGACAGACGGCGACGTTCAGTACTTC. This codes for CASSRTDGDVQYF.

This clonotype was seen repeatedly, ten times or more. The gene calls are TRBV7-8 and TRBJ2-6; D may be TRBD1 or TRBD2 (5 bases each). CDR1 SGHVS and CDR2 FQNEAQ come from the germline V gene. The CDR3 extends over 15 amino acids. The ends were cut back, 2 bases at V and 3 bases at J, with 8 bases in the middle. The CDR3 reads CASSLQGDGANVLTF. DNA for the CDR3: TGTGCCAGCAGCTTACAGGGAGATGGGGCCAACGTCCTGACTTTC.

DNA of the CDR3: TGCGCCAGCAGTCAGAGGGAGGGGGGGTCGGATTCACCCCTCCACTTT. Translating it yields CASSQREGGSDSPLHF. The rearrangement joins TRBV23-1 to TRBJ1-6, with D maybe TRBD1 (6 bases). TRBV23-1 is designated an ORF whose function remains uncertain. The CDR3 spans 16 residues. The germline V and J ends were trimmed by 3 bases and 8 bases, with 17 bases remaining between them.

There are many counts of this clonotype. The chain couples TRBV6-2 or TRBV6-3 to TRBJ1-1; perhaps TRBD1 as D (5 bases). Trimming cost V 8 bases and J 1 base, with 11 bases left between them. The CDR3 sequence is 13 residues long. Germline V gene data show CDR1 as MNHEY and CDR2 as SVGEGT. The CDR3 here is CASLKTGNTEAFF. The DNA for the CDR3 is TGTGCCAGCCTAAAAACAGGGAACACTGAAGCTTTCTTT.

The sample holds many counts of this clonotype. This chain connects TRBV20-1 to TRBJ2-7; 8 bases line up with TRBD2. The CDR3 length is 14 residues. With V trimmed by 4 bases and J by 4 bases, 9 bases remained unmatched. Germline V gene lookup returns CDR1 DFQATT and CDR2 SNEGSKA (reference sequence). CDR3 sequence (DNA): TGCAGTGCTATTGTTCCCAGCGGGAGATACGAGCAGTACTTC. Amino acid sequence: CSAIVPSGRYEQYF.

The sample holds many counts of this clonotype. V usage is TRBV18 and J usage is TRBJ2-3, with D perhaps matching TRBD1 (6 bases). The CDR3 spans 15 residues. The V gene lost 0 bases and the J gene lost 2 bases, with 9 bases spanning the gap. The germline CDR1 and CDR2 sequences are KGHSH and LQKENI. CDR3 nucleotide sequence: TGTGCCAGCTCACCACCGCCAGGGGACACAGATACGCAGTATTTT. Residues: CASSPPPGDTDTQYF.

With respect to this clonotype: One base away lies a much larger clone, so this may be a sequencing read error. The rearrangement links TRBV7-9 to TRBJ2-1; D gene uncertain. Germline-derived CDR1 and CDR2 are SEHNR and FQNEAQ (reference sequence). This CDR3 region has 12 residues. CDR3 sequence reads: CATSPQGHEQFF. CDR3 in DNA: TGTGCCACCAGCCCGCAAGGGCATGAGCAGTTCTTC.

This clonotype was recorded many times. CDR3 DNA sequence: TGTGCCAGCAGTGGGGGACTCACAGATACGCAGTATTTT. The encoded protein is CASSGGLTDTQYF. The chain is built from TRBV28 and TRBJ2-3, with a weak D call TRBD2 (6 bases). This CDR3 has 13 amino acids. Germline V gene data show CDR1 as MDHEN and CDR2 as SYDVKM. V dropped 5 bases and J dropped 2 bases, with 8 bases sitting between them.

Ten or more counts support this clonotype. CDR3 sequence: CASSPPGGGTMNTEAFF. CDR3 bases: TGTGCCAGCTCACCACCCGGGGGGGGAACAATGAACACTGAAGCTTTCTTT. This rearrangement joins TRBV18 to TRBJ1-1, with a tentative D call TRBD1 (5 bases). Trimming cost V 0 bases and J 0 bases, with 14 bases left between them. Per germline, CDR1 KGHSH and CDR2 LQKENI. The length of the CDR3 is 17 residues.

This clonotype was seen at least ten times. The rearrangement uses TRBV18 and TRBJ1-1; the D gene is possibly TRBD1 (6 bases). Germline V gene lookup returns CDR1 KGHSH and CDR2 LQKENI. The CDR3 consists of 17 residues. The germline V and J ends were trimmed by 4 bases and 4 bases, with 22 bases remaining between them. CDR3 sequence (DNA): TGTGCCAGCTCACTAACATCCCATACGGGACACAGCACTGAAGCTTTCTTT. Amino acid sequence: CASSLTSHTGHSTEAFF.

This clonotype appeared many times. V and J are TRBV19 and TRBJ2-2; TRBD2 might be the D (6 bases). The V and J ends lost 5 bases and 8 bases respectively, with 15 bases between them. The CDR3 contains 14 residues. CDR1 and CDR2 from the germline V gene are LNHDA and SQIVND (reference sequence). The CDR3 region has the DNA TGTGCCAGTAGTTTCGGGACTCTCTCGGGGGAGCTGTTTTTT. It yields the protein CASSFGTLSGELFF.

V gene TRBV5-1 combines with J gene TRBJ1-1, with D perhaps TRBD1 (6 bases). Germline V lookup: CDR1 SGHRS, CDR2 YFSETQ. V was clipped by 0 bases and J by 0 bases, with 12 bases between them. CDR3 length equals 16 residues. This CDR3 is CASSLVGGAMNTEAFF. CDR3 DNA: TGCGCCAGCAGCTTGGTTGGGGGGGCCATGAACACTGAAGCTTTCTTT.

This clonotype was observed many times. In DNA form, the CDR3 reads TGCAGTGCTAGAAGTAAGGGCCCATCCTACAATGAGCAGTTCTTC. This translates into CSARSKGPSYNEQFF. The chain combines TRBV20-1 with TRBJ2-1; D gene ambiguous. In germline, CDR1 is DFQATT, CDR2 SNEGSKA (reference sequence). V lost 2 bases and J 1 base, leaving 12 bases between the germline ends. The length of the CDR3 is 15 residues.

This clonotype has just a few counts. The chain uses TRBV14 and TRBJ2-1, with 10 nucleotides matching TRBD2. V lost 0 bases to trimming and J lost 7 bases; unmatched junction nucleotides: 9. CDR3 size: 17 residues. The V gene's germline CDR1 is SGHDN and CDR2 FVKESK. CDR3 protein: CASSQDAGISGRNEQFF. The CDR3 DNA is TGTGCCAGCAGCCAAGATGCGGGGATTAGCGGGAGGAATGAGCAGTTCTTC.

This clonotype appeared many times. This rearrangement joins TRBV20-1 to TRBJ2-4; possibly TRBD2 for D (6 bases). Germline CDR1 reads DFQATT; CDR2 reads SNEGSKA (reference sequence). CDR3 length equals 15 residues. Trimming cost V 1 base and J 0 bases, with 10 bases left between them. CDR3 region: CSARVGGLAKNIQYF. Written as DNA, the CDR3 is TGCAGTGCTAGAGTGGGGGGACTAGCCAAAAACATTCAGTACTTC.

There are many counts of this clonotype. The chain links TRBV20-1 to TRBJ2-5; 11 bases are a match to TRBD2. V lost 8 bases and J lost 5; bases outside the gene matches: 13. The germline V gene has CDR1 DFQATT and CDR2 SNEGSKA (reference sequence). This CDR3 contains 15 residues. The CDR3 nucleotides read TGCAGTCCGCCTTCTAGCGGGAGGCGAAGGGAGACCCAGTACTTC. This sequence encodes CSPPSSGRRRETQYF.

This clonotype has at least ten counts. The chain is built from TRBV20-1 and TRBJ2-1; 10 nucleotides line up with TRBD2. Looked up from germline, CDR1 is DFQATT and CDR2 is SNEGSKA (reference sequence). The CDR3 spans 17 residues. Trimming took 5 bases from V and 5 from J; bases not matched to a gene: 15. The CDR3 DNA is TGCAGTGCTTCCGGGACTAGCGAGTTCCTGCTAAACAATGAGCAGTTCTTC. Amino acid sequence: CSASGTSEFLLNNEQFF.

The rearrangement links TRBV5-5 to TRBJ2-1, with D perhaps TRBD2 (6 bases). CDR1 SGHKS and CDR2 YYEKEE come from the germline V gene (reference sequence). The CDR3 runs 14 residues. Trimming removed 1 base from V and 9 bases from J, with 14 bases in between. The CDR3 spells CASSLSTGGLEQFF. As DNA, the CDR3 is TGTGCCAGCAGCTTGTCCACCGGGGGTCTTGAGCAGTTCTTC. Looking up the rest from reference TRBV5-5 and TRBJ2-1 gives the full variable domain: DAGVTQSPTHLIKTRGQQVTLRCSPISGHKSVSWYQQVLGQGPQFIFQYYEKEERGRGNFPDRFSARQFPNYSSELNVNALLLGDSALYLCASSLSTGGLEQFFGPGTRLTVL.

This clonotype was counted many times. This chain joins TRBV9 and TRBJ1-2; TRBD1 agrees at 7 bases. This CDR3 comprises 11 residues. V lost 4 bases to trimming and J lost 14 bases; unmatched junction nucleotides: 8. The germline V gene has CDR1 SGDLS and CDR2 YYNGEE. The DNA for the CDR3 is TGTGCCAGCAGCCCTCAGACAGGGTTTACCTTC. Translation: CASSPQTGFTF.

As to this clonotype: A read error is possible here, since a much larger clone lies one base away. This rearrangement joins TRBV29-1 to TRBJ2-7, with D hard to call. This CDR3 region has 14 residues. V lost 6 bases and J 5 bases, leaving 20 bases between the germline ends. Germline CDR1 and CDR2: SQVTM and ANQGSEA. As DNA, the CDR3 is TGCAGCGTGATACTGGAAGGTCGCGGCGACGAGCAGTACTTC. Translation gives CSVILEGRGDEQYF.

This clonotype has ten or more counts. V and J are TRBV12-3 or TRBV12-4 and TRBJ2-4; D gene unclear. Trimming removed 3 bases from V and 6 bases from J, with 6 bases in between. The CDR3 loop spans 12 amino acids. The CDR3 sequence: CASSLVRNIQYF. CDR3 nucleotides: TGTGCCAGCAGTTTGGTTAGAAACATTCAGTACTTC.